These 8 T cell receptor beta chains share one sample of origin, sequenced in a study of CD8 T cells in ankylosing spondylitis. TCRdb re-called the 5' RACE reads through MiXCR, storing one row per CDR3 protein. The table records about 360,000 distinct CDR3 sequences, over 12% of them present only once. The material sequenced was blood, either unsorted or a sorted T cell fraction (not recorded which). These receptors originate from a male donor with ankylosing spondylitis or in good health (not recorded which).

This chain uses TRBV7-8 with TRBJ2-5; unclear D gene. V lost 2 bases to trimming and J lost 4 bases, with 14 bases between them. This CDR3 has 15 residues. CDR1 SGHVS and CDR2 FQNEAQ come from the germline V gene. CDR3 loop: CASSLMARPGETQYF. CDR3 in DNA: TGTGCCAGCAGCTTAATGGCGAGGCCCGGAGAGACCCAGTACTTC.

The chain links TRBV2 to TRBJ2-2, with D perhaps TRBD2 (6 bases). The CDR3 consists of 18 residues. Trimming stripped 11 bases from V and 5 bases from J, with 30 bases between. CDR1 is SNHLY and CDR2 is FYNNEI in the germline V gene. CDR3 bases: TGTGCCTTCAGTTTATTCCCTATCGGAGGGAGTCGGACCGGGGAGCTGTTTTTT. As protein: CAFSLFPIGGSRTGELFF. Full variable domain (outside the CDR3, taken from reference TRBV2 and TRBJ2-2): EPEVTQTPSHQVTQMGQEVILRCVPISNHLYFYWYRQILGQKVEFLVSFYNNEISEKSEIFDDQFSVERPDGSNFTLKIRSTKLEDSAMYFCAFSLFPIGGSRTGELFFGEGSRLTVL.

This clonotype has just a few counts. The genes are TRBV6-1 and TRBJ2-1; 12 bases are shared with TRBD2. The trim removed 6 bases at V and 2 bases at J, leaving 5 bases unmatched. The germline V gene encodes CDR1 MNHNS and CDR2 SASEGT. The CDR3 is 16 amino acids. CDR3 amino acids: CASRSSGRGTYNEQFF. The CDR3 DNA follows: TGTGCCAGCAGGTCTAGCGGGAGGGGGACCTACAATGAGCAGTTCTTC.

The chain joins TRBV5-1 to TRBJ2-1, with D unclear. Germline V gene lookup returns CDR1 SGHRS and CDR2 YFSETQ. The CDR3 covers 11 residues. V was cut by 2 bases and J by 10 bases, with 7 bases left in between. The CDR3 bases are TGCGCCAGCAGCTTATACCGAGAGCAGTTCTTC. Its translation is CASSLYREQFF.

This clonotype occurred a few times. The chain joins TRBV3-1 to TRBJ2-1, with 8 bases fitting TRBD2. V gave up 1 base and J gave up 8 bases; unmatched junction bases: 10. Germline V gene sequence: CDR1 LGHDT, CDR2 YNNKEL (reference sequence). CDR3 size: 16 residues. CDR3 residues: CASSQGQRGRSDEQFF. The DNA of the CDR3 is TGTGCCAGCAGCCAAGGTCAGCGGGGGAGATCGGATGAGCAGTTCTTC.

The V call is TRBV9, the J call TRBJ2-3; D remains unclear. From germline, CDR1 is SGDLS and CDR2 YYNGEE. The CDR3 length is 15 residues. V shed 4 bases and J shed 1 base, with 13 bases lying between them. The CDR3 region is CASSQPLSRTDTQYF. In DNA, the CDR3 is TGTGCCAGCAGCCAGCCATTGTCCCGCACAGATACGCAGTATTTT. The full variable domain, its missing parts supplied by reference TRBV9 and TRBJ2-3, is DSGVTQTPKHLITATGQRVTLRCSPRSGDLSVYWYQQSLDQGLQFLIQYYNGEERAKGNILERFSAQQFPDLHSELNLSSLELGDSALYFCASSQPLSRTDTQYFGPGTRLTVL.

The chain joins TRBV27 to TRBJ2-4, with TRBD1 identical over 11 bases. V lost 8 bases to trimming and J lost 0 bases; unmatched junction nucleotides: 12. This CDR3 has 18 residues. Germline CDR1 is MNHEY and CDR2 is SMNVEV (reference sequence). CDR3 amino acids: CASGRGTGGPLAKNIQYF. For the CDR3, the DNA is TGTGCCAGCGGACGCGGGACAGGGGGACCTCTAGCCAAAAACATTCAGTACTTC.

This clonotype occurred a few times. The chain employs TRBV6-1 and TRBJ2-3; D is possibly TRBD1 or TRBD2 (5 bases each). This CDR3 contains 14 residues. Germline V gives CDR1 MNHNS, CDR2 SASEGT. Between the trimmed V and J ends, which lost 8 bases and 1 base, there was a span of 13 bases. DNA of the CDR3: TGTGCCAGCGGTATTGGGACGCGCACAGATACGCAGTATTTT. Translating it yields CASGIGTRTDTQYF.